These 29 T cell receptor beta chains share one sample of origin, sequenced in a study of T cell responses to AZD1222 COVID-19 vaccine. TCRdb keeps only in-frame clones here, not all; method: immunoSEQ multiplex PCR. The table has 90,000 to 120,000 clones, around nine tenths seen once. The starting material was peripheral blood, obtained on day 0 of AZD1222 vaccination. All receptors derive from an adult in good health.

V gene TRBV18 combines with J gene TRBJ1-2; D remains unclear. The CDR3 sequence is 14 residues long. Looked up from germline, CDR1 is KGHSH and CDR2 is LQKENI. Trimming pared 4 bases from V and 1 base from J, leaving 10 bases between. The CDR3 region has the DNA TGTGCCAGCTCACTCCAAGGGAATAACTATGGCTACACCTTC. This sequence encodes CASSLQGNNYGYTF.

V gene TRBV28 combines with J gene TRBJ2-5; D tentatively reads TRBD1 or TRBD2 (6 bases each). The germline V gene encodes CDR1 MDHEN and CDR2 SYDVKM. Between the trimmed V and J ends, which lost 6 bases and 6 bases, there was a span of 26 bases. The CDR3 contains 17 residues. The CDR3 region has the DNA TGTGCCAGCAGACCACGGCAGGGGTGGGGGGTAGCAAAGACCCAGTACTTC. Amino acids: CASRPRQGWGVAKTQYF. Looking up the rest from reference TRBV28 and TRBJ2-5 gives the full variable domain: DVKVTQSSRYLVKRTGEKVFLECVQDMDHENMFWYRQDPGLGLRLIYFSYDVKMKEKGDIPEGYSVSREKKERFSLILESASTNQTSMYLCASRPRQGWGVAKTQYFGPGTRLLVL.

V and J are TRBV18 and TRBJ2-5; weak D call: TRBD1 (6 bases). CDR3 length: 16 residues. Looked up from germline, CDR1 is KGHSH and CDR2 is LQKENI. V lost 2 bases and J 1 base, leaving 14 bases between the germline ends. CDR3 DNA sequence: TGTGCCAGCTCACCATTAGCGACAGGAACCCAAGAGACCCAGTACTTC. Protein product: CASSPLATGTQETQYF.

This clone was recorded only once. DNA for the CDR3: TGTGCCATCAGTTATTCGGTCGGACTAGCGTTAACCTACGAGCAGTACTTC. Protein product: CAISYSVGLALTYEQYF. The chain recombines TRBV10-3 with TRBJ2-7; TRBD2 matches at 9 bases. CDR3 length: 17 residues. Germline assignment: CDR1 ENHRY and CDR2 SYGVKD. The junction had 13 bases not matched to a gene; V was cut back by 5 bases and J by 2 bases.

V is TRBV19 and J is TRBJ1-2, with D tentatively TRBD1 (5 bases). The CDR3 consists of 13 residues. CDR1 is LNHDA and CDR2 is SQIVND in the germline V gene (reference sequence). Trimming cost V 5 bases and J 8 bases, with 15 bases left between them. The CDR3 here is CASSPGAYRGYTF. CDR3 in DNA: TGTGCCAGTAGTCCCGGGGCCTACCGGGGCTACACCTTC.

J is TRBJ2-7 and V is TRBV7-2; 11 nucleotides line up with TRBD2. Germline loops: CDR1 SGHTA, CDR2 FQGNSA. CDR3 length: 17 amino acids. The ends lost 2 bases at V and 3 bases at J; junction bases unmatched: 9. The CDR3 nucleotides read TGTGCCAGCAGCTTAAATCAGGGGACTAGCGGTTTCTACGAGCAGTACTTC. As protein: CASSLNQGTSGFYEQYF.

The chain recombines TRBV24-1 with TRBJ2-7; 7 bases match TRBD1. Germline CDR1 reads KGHDR; CDR2 reads SFDVKD. This CDR3 is built from 14 residues. V dropped 5 bases and J dropped 6; count of bases not matched to a gene: 9. In DNA, the CDR3 is TGTGCCACCAGTGTTGGCCAAACAGGGGCCGAGCAGTACTTC. This sequence encodes CATSVGQTGAEQYF.

The chain recombines TRBV28 with TRBJ2-7; the D is unclear. The CDR3 is made up of 12 amino acids. CDR1 is MDHEN, CDR2 SYDVKM, per germline. Between the trimmed V and J ends, which lost 6 bases and 6 bases, there was a span of 12 bases. The CDR3, as DNA: TGTGCCAGCAGCTCGACCGTGGGCGAGCAGTACTTC. As protein: CASSSTVGEQYF.

This chain joins TRBV5-6 and TRBJ1-4; D unresolved. The CDR3 length is 15 residues. V lost 0 bases and J lost 8, with 14 bases in between. Germline V CDR1 and CDR2: SGHDT, YYEEEE. The CDR3 region has the DNA TGTGCCAGCAGCTTGGGTAGGACTTGGGAAGAAAAACTGTTTTTT. This gives the protein CASSLGRTWEEKLFF.

The chain recombines TRBV7-9 with TRBJ2-6, with D tentatively TRBD2 (5 bases). From germline, CDR1 is SEHNR and CDR2 FQNEAQ (reference sequence). CDR3 size: 15 residues. V was clipped by 1 base and J by 4 bases, with 8 bases between them. The CDR3 sequence is CASSLGGFGANVLTF. As DNA, the CDR3 is TGTGCCAGCAGCTTAGGCGGGTTCGGGGCCAACGTCCTGACTTTC. The variable domain in full, completed from reference TRBV7-9 and TRBJ2-6, reads DTGVSQNPRHKITKRGQNVTFRCDPISEHNRLYWYRQTLGQGPEFLTYFQNEAQLEKSRLLSDRFSAERPKGSFSTLEIQRTEQGDSAMYLCASSLGGFGANVLTFGAGSRLTVL.

V is TRBV5-1 and J is TRBJ2-7, with 10 nucleotides matching TRBD1. Germline V gene sequence: CDR1 SGHRS, CDR2 YFSETQ. Trimming at V came to 0 bases and at J to 7 bases, leaving 10 bases not matched to a gene. CDR3 length: 16 amino acids. CDR3 protein: CASSLGQGAAFGEQYF. CDR3 nucleotides: TGCGCCAGCAGCTTGGGACAGGGGGCTGCTTTTGGGGAGCAGTACTTC.

This chain uses TRBV18 with TRBJ2-5, with TRBD2 identical over 11 bases. Trimming cost V 3 bases and J 4 bases; bases outside gene matches: 10. The CDR3 sequence is 17 residues long. Germline CDR1 is KGHSH and CDR2 is LQKENI. The CDR3 spells CASSPSLASGRRETQYF. The CDR3 DNA follows: TGTGCCAGCTCACCGTCCCTCGCTAGCGGGAGGAGAGAGACCCAGTACTTC.

The rearrangement uses TRBV28 and TRBJ1-2, with D unresolved. The CDR3 spans 15 residues. The V end lost 5 bases, the J end lost 4 bases, and 17 bases lay between the germline ends. Germline V gene sequence: CDR1 MDHEN, CDR2 SYDVKM. The CDR3 here is CASSPQGLQTYGYTF. The CDR3 DNA follows: TGTGCCAGCAGTCCACAAGGCCTCCAAACCTATGGCTACACCTTC.

The J gene is TRBJ2-7, the V gene TRBV7-9; D perhaps matches TRBD2 (5 bases). V was shortened by 10 bases and J by 9 bases, with 19 bases between the two germline ends. The CDR3 runs to 12 residues. CDR1 is SEHNR, CDR2 FQNEAQ, per germline (reference sequence). The CDR3 bases are TGTGCCAACGAGGACTCCCTTGGCCGGCAGTACTTC. This encodes CANEDSLGRQYF.

This chain links TRBV27 with TRBJ1-2, with a possible D match to TRBD1 (5 bases). Trimming removed 4 bases at V and 5 bases at J, with 14 bases between. The CDR3 is made up of 14 amino acids. Germline CDR1 MNHEY, CDR2 SMNVEV (reference sequence). CDR3 DNA sequence: TGTGCCAGCAGTTCCCAGGGAAGCGGGTATGGCTACACCTTC. Its translation: CASSSQGSGYGYTF.

The chain combines TRBV19 with TRBJ2-7, with 7 bases matching TRBD2. After removal of 6 bases from V and 1 base from J, the junction contained 6 bases not matched to a gene. The CDR3 is 14 residues long. Germline lookup yields CDR1 LNHDA and CDR2 SQIVND (reference sequence). CDR3 amino acids: CASSTSVGSYEQYF. The CDR3 DNA reads as TGTGCCAGTAGCACTAGCGTTGGATCCTACGAGCAGTACTTC.

This chain joins TRBV19 and TRBJ1-5; D possibly corresponds to TRBD1 (5 bases). CDR1 and CDR2 (germline): LNHDA, SQIVND (reference sequence). Trimming pared 4 bases from V and 6 bases from J, leaving 22 bases between. This CDR3 contains 17 residues. CDR3 nucleotides: TGTGCCAGTAGTAGAGATTCGGCTGGACAAAGGGGTCAGCCCCAGCATTTT. Residues: CASSRDSAGQRGQPQHF.

This clone was found a few times. V is TRBV4-3 and J is TRBJ1-2; D unresolved. The germline V gene has CDR1 LGHNA and CDR2 YSLEER. The CDR3 spans 16 residues. Trimming removed 1 base at V and 1 base at J, with 13 bases between. The CDR3 protein is CASSQGWPDINYGYTF. The CDR3 nucleotides read TGCGCCAGCAGCCAAGGTTGGCCCGATATTAACTATGGCTACACCTTC.

The chain couples TRBV18 to TRBJ1-4; no clear D gene. The CDR3 is made up of 13 amino acids. Trimming pared 2 bases from V and 5 bases from J, leaving 6 bases between. Germline V CDR1 and CDR2: KGHSH, LQKENI. The CDR3 region is CASSPSRNEKLFF. DNA of the CDR3: TGTGCCAGCTCACCATCACGGAATGAAAAACTGTTTTTT.

This rearrangement joins TRBV11-2 to TRBJ2-4; D gene unclear. The CDR3 is 12 amino acids. The germline gives CDR1 SGHAT, CDR2 FQNNGV. The V end was cut by 0 bases, the J end by 7 bases, with 4 bases between. In nucleotides, the CDR3 is TGTGCCAGCAGCTTAGATCGGAACATTCAGTACTTC. Protein sequence: CASSLDRNIQYF.

This clone is categorized as medium-sized. V gene TRBV6-6 combines with J gene TRBJ1-1, with a possible D match to TRBD1 (6 bases). CDR1 and CDR2 (germline): MNHNY, SVGAGI (reference sequence). The length of the CDR3 is 12 residues. The V gene lost 5 bases and the J gene lost 5 bases, with 9 bases spanning the gap. The CDR3 DNA is TGTGCCAGCAGTGCAGGGGTAACTGAAGCTTTCTTT. It yields the protein CASSAGVTEAFF.

The rearrangement uses TRBV18 and TRBJ2-5; no firm D call. CDR1 is KGHSH and CDR2 is LQKENI in the germline V gene. This CDR3 has 12 amino acids. V was shortened by 3 bases and J by 1 base, with 3 bases between the two germline ends. In DNA, the CDR3 is TGTGCCAGCTCACCGACCCAAGAGACCCAGTACTTC. Its protein is CASSPTQETQYF.

The chain couples TRBV5-4 to TRBJ2-7; 9 bases agree with TRBD2. There are 17 residues in the CDR3. V was clipped by 5 bases and J by 6 bases; unmatched bases: 18. Germline assignment: CDR1 SGHNT and CDR2 YYREEE (reference sequence). CDR3 DNA: TGTGCCAGCAGTTTTGGTCGGAGCCGTAGCGGGAGTGTCGAGCAGTACTTC. It is translated as CASSFGRSRSGSVEQYF.

The chain uses TRBV24-1 and TRBJ2-3; tentatively, D is TRBD2 (5 bases). The CDR3 is 15 residues long. Germline values: CDR1 KGHDR, CDR2 SFDVKD. V was pared by 1 base and J by 0 bases, with 7 bases between. The CDR3 protein is CATSDFGISTDTQYF. CDR3 in DNA: TGTGCCACCAGTGATTTCGGGATTAGCACAGATACGCAGTATTTT.

The gene calls are TRBV6-4 and TRBJ1-3; D is perhaps TRBD1 (6 bases). The germline V and J ends were trimmed by 7 bases and 5 bases, with 12 bases remaining between them. This CDR3 has 13 amino acids. Germline loops: CDR1 MRHNA, CDR2 SNTAGT. The CDR3 sequence is CASIKQGRNTIYF. Here the CDR3 DNA reads TGTGCCAGCATTAAACAGGGTCGAAACACCATATATTTT.

This clone was observed a single time. The chain links TRBV24-1 to TRBJ2-2; TRBD2 agrees at 11 bases. Unmatched junction bases numbered 2, after V lost 3 bases and J lost 3 bases. The CDR3 spans 16 residues. Germline values: CDR1 KGHDR, CDR2 SFDVKD. In DNA form, the CDR3 reads TGTGCCACCAGTGATGCACTAGCGGGGGACACCGGGGAGCTGTTTTTT. It is translated as CATSDALAGDTGELFF.

V usage is TRBV24-1 and J usage is TRBJ1-5; a possible D gene is TRBD1 (6 bases). V was cut by 9 bases and J by 7 bases, with 21 bases left in between. Germline CDR1 and CDR2: KGHDR and SFDVKD. This CDR3 is 15 amino acids long. For the CDR3, the DNA is TGTGCCACCCAAACCTCAAAAGGACAGTTACAGCCCCAGCATTTT. Translating gives CATQTSKGQLQPQHF.

This clone came up once. The V call is TRBV5-6, the J call TRBJ1-5; the D is unclear. In germline, CDR1 is SGHDT, CDR2 YYEEEE. V lost 4 bases, J lost 6 bases, and 20 bases lay in between. CDR3 size: 16 residues. CDR3 sequence (DNA): TGTGCCAGCAGCGCGACCGACGTACCCGGTCGTCAGCCCCAGCATTTT. It encodes CASSATDVPGRQPQHF.

V usage is TRBV7-3 and J usage is TRBJ2-1, with a possible D match to TRBD2 (6 bases). V lost 2 bases and J 6 bases, leaving 8 bases between the germline ends. This CDR3 comprises 13 residues. Germline V CDR1 and CDR2: SGHTA, FQGTGA. The chain's CDR3 is CASSLAGFNEQFF. In DNA form, the CDR3 reads TGTGCCAGCAGCTTAGCGGGGTTCAATGAGCAGTTCTTC.